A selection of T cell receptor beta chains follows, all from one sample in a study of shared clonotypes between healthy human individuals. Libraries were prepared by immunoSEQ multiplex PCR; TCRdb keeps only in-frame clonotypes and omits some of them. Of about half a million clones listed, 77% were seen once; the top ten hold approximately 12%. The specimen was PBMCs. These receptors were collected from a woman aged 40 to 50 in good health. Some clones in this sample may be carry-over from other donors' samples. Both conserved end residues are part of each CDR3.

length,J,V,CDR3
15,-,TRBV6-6,CASSYSRLAGSEQYF
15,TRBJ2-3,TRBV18,CASSPRIGSTDTQYF
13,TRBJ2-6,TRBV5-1,CASRASGANVLTF
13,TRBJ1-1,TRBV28,CAVLLGSGTEAFF
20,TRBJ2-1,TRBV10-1,CASKPDLRVKGTSSYNEQFF
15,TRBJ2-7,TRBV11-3,CASSILRDRAYEQYF
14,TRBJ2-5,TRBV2,CASTVQTAEETQYF
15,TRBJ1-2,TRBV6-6,CASSSPGQGHYGYTF
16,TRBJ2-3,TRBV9,CASSFSTGSFTDTQYF
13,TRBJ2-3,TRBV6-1,CASSEALGPTQYF
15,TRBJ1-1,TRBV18,CASSPLAGRDTEAFF
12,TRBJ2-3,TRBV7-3,CASSTPGDTQYF
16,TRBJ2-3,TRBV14,CASSHQTLGLADTQYF
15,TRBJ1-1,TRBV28,CASRGTGLLNTEAFF
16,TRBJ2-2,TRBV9,CASSVGSSGITGELFF
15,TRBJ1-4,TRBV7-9,CASSLVGRGDEKLFF
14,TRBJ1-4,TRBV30,CAWGDRVANEKLFF
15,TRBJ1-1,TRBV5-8,CASSLTWGGNTEAFF
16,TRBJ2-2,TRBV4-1,CASSQDSRRGTGELFF
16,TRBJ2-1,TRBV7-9,CASSLRGYSSYNEQFF
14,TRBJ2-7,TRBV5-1,CASSWDRGSGEQYF
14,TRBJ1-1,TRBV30,CAWSVTGTNTEAFF
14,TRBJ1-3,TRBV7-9,CASSPHELGNTIYF
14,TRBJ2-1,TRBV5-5,CASSRLVSYNEQFF
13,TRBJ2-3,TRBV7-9,CASSLGGADTQYF
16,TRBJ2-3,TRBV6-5,CASSYILAGTTDTQYF
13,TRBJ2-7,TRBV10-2,CASKLAGSEEQYF
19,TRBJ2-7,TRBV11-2,CASSLVEPGRAGRSYEQYF
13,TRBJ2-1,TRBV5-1,CASSSIPSNEQFF
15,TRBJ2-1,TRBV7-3,CASSSAGQGAQKQFF
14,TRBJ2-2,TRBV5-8,CASSLIGTTGELFF
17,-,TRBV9,CASSVGEGTSGYYEQYF
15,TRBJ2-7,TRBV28,CASSMPGTGIYEQYF
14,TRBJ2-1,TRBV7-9,CASSGLAGYNEQFF
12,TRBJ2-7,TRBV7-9,CASSLPPHEQYF
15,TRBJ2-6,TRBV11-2,CASSRDRAGANVLTF
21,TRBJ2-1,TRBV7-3,CASSLKPRDSPKREGRNEQFF
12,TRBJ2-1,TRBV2,CASSSGYNEQFF
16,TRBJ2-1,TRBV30,CAWSVLGRSSYNEQFF
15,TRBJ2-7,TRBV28,CASSEGVQGSYEQYF
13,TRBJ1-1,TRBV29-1,CSAGTGGNTEAFF